Listed below are T cell receptor beta chains from one sample, sequenced in a study of graft-versus-host responses after intestinal transplantation. Using immunoSEQ multiplex PCR, the repertoire was profiled, and TCRdb retains in-frame clones only, with some absent. The data show 80,000 to 100,000 clones, with around 92% seen just once and around 0.067% held by the top ten. Their recognized antigens are unknown. Sequencing used unstimulated CD8+ T cells sorted from spleen or lymph node cells, obtained before transplant. Receptors were obtained from a human donor who was the organ donor for an intestinal transplant. The CDR3 runs from the conserved cysteine through the conserved F or W. Each record gives: D gene, clone size, V gene, J gene, CDR3 protein, CDR3 DNA. A D gene is named only where the DNA matches it firmly. Rows may omit the clone size; those that give it use once, few, many or a size class.

.,.,TRBV4-1,TRBJ1-5,CASSPPRSGAGYSNQPQHF,TGCGCCAGCAGCCCCCCGCGTTCCGGGGCGGGATATAGCAATCAGCCCCAGCATTTT
TRBD2,.,TRBV15,TRBJ2-2,CATSRDYLLAGGPNTGELFF,TGTGCCACCAGCAGAGATTACCTACTAGCGGGGGGGCCGAACACCGGGGAGCTGTTTTTT
.,.,TRBV5-4,TRBJ1-1,CASSLRGLITEAFF,TGTGCCAGCAGCTTGAGAGGCCTGATTACTGAAGCTTTCTTT
TRBD2,.,TRBV4-1,TRBJ2-1,CASSHMSGGALFF,TGCGCCAGCAGCCACATGAGCGGGGGGGCCCTGTTCTTC
TRBD2,.,TRBV15,TRBJ2-3,CATSTGGADTQYF,TGTGCCACCAGCACGGGGGGGGCGGATACGCAGTATTTT
.,few,TRBV7-2,TRBJ2-7,CASSFGNHEQYF,TGTGCCAGCAGCTTCGGGAACCACGAGCAGTACTTC
TRBD1,.,TRBV29-1,TRBJ1-1,CSVAGTGLRAEAFF,TGCAGCGTTGCCGGGACAGGGTTGCGTGCTGAAGCTTTCTTT
.,.,TRBV5-1,TRBJ2-7,CASSLTEYEQYF,TGCGCCAGCAGCTTGACTGAATACGAGCAGTACTTC
TRBD1,few,TRBV28,TRBJ1-1,CASSLSRDRGRTEAFF,TGTGCCAGCAGTTTAAGCCGGGACAGGGGAAGGACTGAAGCTTTCTTT
TRBD1,.,TRBV6-5,TRBJ1-2,CASSPGTGDHYGYTF,TGTGCCAGCAGTCCCGGGACAGGGGATCACTATGGCTACACCTTC
TRBD2,.,TRBV27,TRBJ2-4,CASSPSIAGGRYIQYF,TGTGCCAGCAGTCCCTCAATAGCGGGAGGGCGGTACATTCAGTACTTC
.,.,TRBV11-2,TRBJ2-3,CASSYYTDTQYF,TGTGCCAGCAGCTATTACACAGATACGCAGTATTTT
.,.,TRBV11-2,TRBJ1-1,CASSLGHVWGHTEAFF,TGTGCCAGCAGCTTAGGCCATGTTTGGGGGCACACTGAAGCTTTCTTT
.,.,TRBV6-1,TRBJ1-2,CASSEGHYGLRYGYTF,TGTGCCAGCAGTGAGGGACATTATGGTTTACGCTATGGCTACACCTTC